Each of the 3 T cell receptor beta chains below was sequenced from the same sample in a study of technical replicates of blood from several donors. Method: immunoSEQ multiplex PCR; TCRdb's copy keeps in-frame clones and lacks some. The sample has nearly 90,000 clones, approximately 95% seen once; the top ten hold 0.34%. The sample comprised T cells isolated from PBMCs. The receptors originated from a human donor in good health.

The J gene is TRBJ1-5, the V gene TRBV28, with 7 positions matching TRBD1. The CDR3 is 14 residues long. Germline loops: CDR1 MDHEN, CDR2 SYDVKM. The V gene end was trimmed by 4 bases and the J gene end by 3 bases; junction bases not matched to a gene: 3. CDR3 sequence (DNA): TGTGCCAGCAGTTCGGACAGGTTCAATCAGCCCCAGCATTTT. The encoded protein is CASSSDRFNQPQHF.

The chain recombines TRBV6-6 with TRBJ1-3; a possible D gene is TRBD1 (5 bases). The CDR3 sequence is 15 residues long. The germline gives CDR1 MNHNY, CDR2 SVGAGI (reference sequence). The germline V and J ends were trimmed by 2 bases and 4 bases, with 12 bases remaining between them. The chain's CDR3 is CASSYPKGNGNTIYF. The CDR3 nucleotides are TGTGCCAGCAGTTACCCGAAGGGGAACGGAAACACCATATATTTT.

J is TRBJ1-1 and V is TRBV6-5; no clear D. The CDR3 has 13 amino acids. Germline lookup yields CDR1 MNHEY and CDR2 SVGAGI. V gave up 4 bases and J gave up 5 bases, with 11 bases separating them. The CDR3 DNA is TGTGCCAGCAGTTTATCTGGAGGGACTGAAGCTTTCTTT. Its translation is CASSLSGGTEAFF.